Below are 9 T cell receptor beta chains sequenced from a single sample in a study of blood T cell repertoires in COVID-19. Produced via immunoSEQ multiplex PCR; TCRdb's table is partial and in-frame only. Seen here are around 140,000 clones, about 85% observed once, and the top ten hold roughly 4%. The sample taken for sequencing was PBMCs or T cells enriched from blood (not recorded which). The receptors were gathered from a woman in her thirties or forties who had been exposed to COVID-19.

The chain employs TRBV7-2 and TRBJ1-4; 10 bases are a match to TRBD1. This CDR3 comprises 15 residues. CDR1 and CDR2 from the germline V gene are SGHTA and FQGNSA. V shed 7 bases, J shed 5 bases, and the junction held 7 bases outside the gene matches. CDR3 in amino acids: CASNKPGQGNEKLFF. As DNA, the CDR3 is TGTGCCAGCAACAAACCGGGACAGGGGAATGAAAAACTGTTTTTT.

The rearrangement links TRBV5-4 to TRBJ1-1, with D perhaps TRBD1 (5 bases). V gave up 4 bases and J gave up 0 bases, with 10 bases separating them. The V gene's germline CDR1 is SGHNT and CDR2 YYREEE (reference sequence). CDR3 size: 14 residues. CDR3 in DNA: TGTGCCAGCAGCCTGCGGACATTGAACACTGAAGCTTTCTTT. Its translation: CASSLRTLNTEAFF.

The chain carries TRBV5-4 and TRBJ1-2, with D possibly being TRBD1 (5 bases). Germline values: CDR1 SGHNT, CDR2 YYREEE (reference sequence). CDR3 size: 12 residues. Trimming cost V 2 bases and J 7 bases, with 9 bases left between them. CDR3 region: CASSFDGGGYTF. The CDR3 DNA follows: TGTGCCAGCAGCTTCGACGGGGGTGGCTACACCTTC.

The chain employs TRBV7-8 and TRBJ1-3; D not certain. In germline, CDR1 is SGHVS, CDR2 FQNEAQ. The CDR3 extends over 13 amino acids. With 5 bases removed from V and 6 bases from J, the gap between germline ends came to 11 bases. CDR3 loop: CASSESGPNTIYF. The DNA for the CDR3 is TGTGCCAGCAGCGAGTCAGGCCCAAACACCATATATTTT.

The chain combines TRBV7-9 with TRBJ1-5; 10 bases line up with TRBD1. CDR1 and CDR2 from the germline V gene are SEHNR and FQNEAQ (reference sequence). The CDR3 runs to 15 residues. J gave up 4 bases and V 5 bases, and 5 bases lay outside the gene matches. In nucleotides, the CDR3 is TGTGCCAGCAGCCAAGGACAGGGGGTTAATCAGCCCCAGCATTTT. The encoded protein is CASSQGQGVNQPQHF.

J is TRBJ1-2 and V is TRBV5-6, with TRBD1 matching 8 bases. After removal of 2 bases from V and 14 bases from J, the junction contained 8 bases not matched to a gene. The CDR3 spans 12 residues. The V gene's germline CDR1 is SGHDT and CDR2 YYEEEE. CDR3 sequence (DNA): TGTGCCAGCAGCTTCGACAGGGGAGATCTAACCTTC. This codes for CASSFDRGDLTF.

This clone was seen a few times. V and J are TRBV2 and TRBJ2-7; no firm D call. CDR1 and CDR2 from the germline V gene are SNHLY and FYNNEI. Trimming cost V 6 bases and J 1 base, with 13 bases left between them. The CDR3 is 14 amino acids. CDR3 bases: TGTGCCAGCAGGGTATCGGGTTCATCCTACGAGCAGTACTTC. It codes for CASRVSGSSYEQYF.

This clone was seen once. The V call is TRBV7-2, the J call TRBJ2-1, with TRBD2 matching 9 bases. This CDR3 spans 15 amino acids. The trim removed 5 bases at V and 7 bases at J, leaving 9 bases unmatched. Germline V gene sequence: CDR1 SGHTA, CDR2 FQGNSA. The CDR3 sequence is CASSRNSLAGNEQFF. The CDR3 DNA sequence: TGTGCCAGCAGCCGTAACTCCCTAGCGGGGAATGAGCAGTTCTTC.

The chain couples TRBV7-2 to TRBJ1-2; possible D gene TRBD1, 5 bases. The V gene's germline CDR1 is SGHTA and CDR2 FQGNSA. Trimming stripped 1 base from V and 2 bases from J, with 11 bases between. The CDR3 loop spans 15 amino acids. The CDR3 spells CASSLVVGGNYGYTF. Written as DNA, the CDR3 is TGTGCCAGCAGCTTAGTCGTGGGGGGAAACTATGGCTACACCTTC.